The clone carrying this TCR beta chain was seen repeatedly, ten times or more. These data belong to a study of T-cell reconstitution after alpha-beta-depleted transplantation in children. CDR1 is MNHEY and CDR2 is SVGAGI in the germline V gene. Between the trimmed V and J ends, which lost 0 bases and 2 bases, there was a span of 11 bases. The CDR3 sequence is 15 residues long. Construction of the TCRbeta library involved unique molecular identifiers. TCRdb redid the calling of the PCR reads with MiXCR, one entry per CDR3 protein. Of hundreds of thousands of distinct CDR3 sequences in the sample, around 11% are singletons; the top ten hold over 2.5%.

This receptor was taken from a human donor who donated a stem cell graft to a child with acute lymphoblastic leukemia. The source was PBMCs from the stem cell graft donor, collected from the stem cell graft. J is TRBJ2-7 and V is TRBV6-5, with D unresolved. The CDR3 sequence is CASSYSSPDPYEQYF. The CDR3 bases are TGTGCCAGCAGTTACTCGAGTCCAGACCCCTACGAGCAGTACTTC.